This passage covers 14 T cell receptor beta chains from one sample sequenced in a study of blood T cell repertoires in COVID-19. Some clones are missing from TCRdb's copy, which holds only in-frame ones; the method was immunoSEQ multiplex PCR. The data contain approximately 100,000 clones, 80% to 95% of them singletons. Sequencing was carried out using peripheral blood. All receptors come from a man in his fifties or sixties with acute or convalescent COVID-19.

Only one count was recorded for this clone. CDR3 nucleotide sequence: TGTGCCAGCAGCGCCTGGGGGACAGGGGATTCCGGGGAGCTGTTTTTT. Its protein product is CASSAWGTGDSGELFF. The chain has TRBV9 and TRBJ2-2, with 10 bases fitting TRBD1. CDR1 and CDR2 (germline): SGDLS, YYNGEE. The CDR3 is 16 residues long. Trimming removed 3 bases from V and 6 bases from J; junction bases left unmatched: 8.

The chain uses TRBV19 and TRBJ2-3, with D maybe TRBD2 (6 bases). CDR1 and CDR2 (germline): LNHDA, SQIVND (reference sequence). Trimming stripped 3 bases from V and 0 bases from J, with 10 bases between. The CDR3 consists of 15 residues. CDR3 amino acids: CASSILGTSTDTQYF. The CDR3 coding sequence is TGTGCCAGTAGTATTCTTGGGACTAGCACAGATACGCAGTATTTT. Variable domain in full (rest from reference TRBV19 and TRBJ2-3): DGGITQSPKYLFRKEGQNVTLSCEQNLNHDAMYWYRQDPGQGLRLIYYSQIVNDFQKGDIAEGYSVSREKKESFPLTVTSAQKNPTAFYLCASSILGTSTDTQYFGPGTRLTVL.

The chain links TRBV7-2 to TRBJ1-5; 9 bases align to TRBD1. Germline values: CDR1 SGHTA, CDR2 FQGNSA. The CDR3 has 18 residues. V was pared by 3 bases and J by 4 bases, with 13 bases of the junction left unmatched. Written as DNA, the CDR3 is TGTGCCAGCAGCTTCCAAGAAGACAGGGGGATATTTAATCAGCCCCAGCATTTT. Translated: CASSFQEDRGIFNQPQHF. Supplemented by reference TRBV7-2 and TRBJ1-5, the full variable domain reads GAGVSQSPSNKVTEKGKDVELRCDPISGHTALYWYRQSLGQGLEFLIYFQGNSAPDKSGLPSDRFSAERTGGSVSTLTIQRTQQEDSAVYLCASSFQEDRGIFNQPQHFGDGTRLSIL.

The chain uses TRBV12-3 or TRBV12-4 and TRBJ1-4, with D hard to call. V was trimmed by 6 bases and J by 8 bases, leaving 13 bases between them. This CDR3 has 13 residues. CDR3 residues: CASSPEGGEKLFF. Written as DNA, the CDR3 is TGTGCCAGCAGCCCAGAAGGAGGCGAAAAACTGTTTTTT.

The rearrangement joins TRBV2 to TRBJ2-3; tentative D call: TRBD1 (5 bases). Germline lookup yields CDR1 SNHLY and CDR2 FYNNEI. V was cut by 6 bases and J by 2 bases, with 15 bases left in between. This CDR3 contains 15 residues. In DNA form, the CDR3 reads TGTGCCAGCAGCCCAGACAGACCGATCACAGATACGCAGTATTTT. It specifies CASSPDRPITDTQYF.

This clone was observed a single time. This chain links TRBV6-1 with TRBJ2-2, with D possibly matching TRBD1 (6 bases). This CDR3 spans 16 amino acids. Per germline, CDR1 MNHNS and CDR2 SASEGT. V was pared by 2 bases and J by 0 bases, with 10 bases between. The CDR3 protein is CASSELRTANTGELFF. CDR3 in DNA: TGTGCCAGCAGTGAACTTAGGACAGCGAACACCGGGGAGCTGTTTTTT.

This chain connects TRBV28 to TRBJ1-3, with D perhaps matching TRBD1 (6 bases). V shed 4 bases and J shed 3 bases, with 16 bases lying between them. Germline V lookup: CDR1 MDHEN, CDR2 SYDVKM. The CDR3 runs to 16 residues. CDR3 region: CASSYPTGPSGNTIYF. The CDR3 DNA sequence: TGTGCCAGCAGTTACCCTACAGGGCCGAGTGGAAACACCATATATTTT.

This sequence joins TRBV6-6 and TRBJ2-3; the match to TRBD1 covers 7 bases. V shed 6 bases, J shed 6 bases, and the junction held 15 bases outside the gene matches. CDR3 length: 16 residues. Germline V lookup: CDR1 MNHNY, CDR2 SVGAGI (reference sequence). As DNA, the CDR3 is TGTGCCAGCAGATGGGGATCGACAGGGAATAGGGATACGCAGTATTTT. Protein product: CASRWGSTGNRDTQYF.

There are a few counts of this clone. This sequence joins TRBV5-1 and TRBJ1-4, with TRBD1 identical over 7 bases. Losses at the gene ends were 0 bases for V and 4 bases for J; bases not matched to a gene: 9. Germline CDR1 SGHRS, CDR2 YFSETQ. This CDR3 comprises 17 residues. This CDR3 is CASSLDGRTGDNEKLFF. The CDR3 DNA follows: TGCGCCAGCAGCTTGGATGGGCGCACAGGGGATAATGAAAAACTGTTTTTT.

The rearrangement uses TRBV6-1 and TRBJ2-5; D unresolved. The CDR3 extends over 14 amino acids. V gave up 1 base and J gave up 5 bases, with 11 bases separating them. Looked up from germline, CDR1 is MNHNS and CDR2 is SASEGT. The CDR3 DNA reads TGTGCCAGCAGTGAAGGTCGAGCGATCGAGACCCAGTACTTC. It is translated as CASSEGRAIETQYF.

This chain uses TRBV15 with TRBJ2-6, with D possibly TRBD1 on 6 matching bases. The CDR3 loop spans 17 amino acids. V was pared by 3 bases and J by 3 bases, with 15 bases between. Germline-derived CDR1 and CDR2 are LNHNV and YYDKDF (reference sequence). As DNA, the CDR3 is TGTGCCACCAGCAGTCAACAGGGACAACGTGGGGCCAACGTCCTGACTTTC. It specifies CATSSQQGQRGANVLTF.

CDR3: CASSERRGGNTIYF. In DNA form, the CDR3 reads TGTGCCAGCAGTGAACGACGGGGAGGAAACACCATATATTTT. The genes are TRBV6-1 and TRBJ1-3; no reliable D call. Germline CDR1 reads MNHNS; CDR2 reads SASEGT. The CDR3 has 14 amino acids. V was clipped by 2 bases and J by 4 bases, with 9 bases between them.

This chain links TRBV5-5 with TRBJ1-1, with no clear D. Trimming took 6 bases from V and 0 from J, leaving 12 bases between them. Germline V gives CDR1 SGHKS, CDR2 YYEKEE (reference sequence). The CDR3 has 14 residues. The CDR3 is CASTPSLLNTEAFF. The CDR3 region has the DNA TGTGCCAGCACCCCGAGTCTTTTGAACACTGAAGCTTTCTTT. The full variable domain, rest sourced from reference TRBV5-5 and TRBJ1-1, is DAGVTQSPTHLIKTRGQQVTLRCSPISGHKSVSWYQQVLGQGPQFIFQYYEKEERGRGNFPDRFSARQFPNYSSELNVNALLLGDSALYLCASTPSLLNTEAFFGQGTRLTVV.

The rearrangement links TRBV9 to TRBJ1-1, with D perhaps TRBD1 (6 bases). This CDR3 has 16 residues. CDR1 is SGDLS, CDR2 YYNGEE, per germline. The ends were cut back, 3 bases at V and 4 bases at J, with 19 bases in the middle. CDR3 sequence: CASSAHSTGIGTEAFF. The CDR3 region has the DNA TGTGCCAGCAGCGCCCATTCGACAGGTATAGGCACTGAAGCTTTCTTT.